These T cell receptor beta chains were read from a single sample in a study of breast tumors, draining lymph nodes, adjacent tissues. Each CDR3 protein is one row after TCRdb ran MiXCR on the multiplex PCR reads. The table has roughly 260,000 distinct CDR3 sequences, around 31% seen once; the top ten hold 1.1%. Source material: axillary lymph node tissue. Source of these receptors: a female donor with breast cancer. Some clones in this sample may be carry-over from other donors' samples. Both conserved end residues are part of each CDR3. D genes are given only for firm matches. The size field is filled for only some rows; it gives once, few, many or a size class.

V	D	size	J	CDR3	DNA
TRBV9	-	few	TRBJ1-1	CASSVGQGLNTEAFF	TGTGCCAGCAGCGTAGGGCAGGGCCTGAACACTGAAGCTTTCTTT
TRBV10-3	TRBD2	-	TRBJ2-5	CAISVGGGQETQYF	TGTGCCATCAGTGTCGGCGGGGGGCAAGAGACCCAGTACTTC
TRBV20-1	TRBD1	many	TRBJ2-7	CSASAGTGYYEQYF	TGCAGTGCTAGCGCCGGGACAGGGTACTACGAGCAGTACTTC
TRBV5-6	-	-	TRBJ2-5	CASSLYAPVKETQYF	TGTGCCAGCAGCCTTTATGCGCCCGTTAAAGAGACCCAGTACTTC
TRBV2	-	many	TRBJ2-1	CASTTSSYNEQFF	TGTGCCAGCACCACTAGCTCCTACAATGAGCAGTTCTTC
TRBV24-1	-	many	TRBJ2-2	CATSDLVPGELFF	TGTGCCACCAGTGATTTGGTACCCGGGGAGCTGTTTTTT
TRBV9	TRBD1	many	TRBJ2-3	CASSRQGAGTDTQYF	TGTGCCAGCAGTAGACAGGGCGCCGGCACAGATACGCAGTATTTT
TRBV7-8	-	many	TRBJ2-3	CASSLLVGTDTQYF	TGTGCCAGCAGCCTCCTAGTTGGCACAGATACGCAGTATTTT
TRBV5-1	-	-	TRBJ2-5	CASKSFMTEETQNF	TGCGCCAGCAAAAGCTTTATGACAGAAGAGACCCAGAACTTC
TRBV6-2/TRBV6-3	-	-	TRBJ2-7	CASSYWRGYEQYF	TGTGCCAGCAGTTACTGGAGGGGCTACGAGCAGTACTTC
TRBV20-1	-	-	TRBJ1-1	CSARGRSHGTEAFF	TGCAGTGCAAGAGGCAGGTCCCATGGCACTGAAGCTTTCTTT
TRBV19	TRBD2	-	TRBJ2-4	CATEGLAGPRAKNIQYF	TGTGCCACAGAGGGACTAGCGGGCCCACGGGCCAAAAACATTCAGTACTTC
TRBV19	-	few	TRBJ2-4	CASSARGSLYF	TGTGCCAGTAGTGCCCGGGGCTCCCTATACTTC
TRBV19	-	many	TRBJ1-4	CASSPPGQRNEKLFF	TGTGCCAGTAGTCCACCGGGACAACGGAATGAAAAACTGTTTTTT
TRBV29-1	TRBD2	many	TRBJ2-3	CSVAPGLAGSTDTQYF	TGCAGCGTCGCTCCGGGACTAGCGGGTTCCACAGATACGCAGTATTTT
TRBV6-2/TRBV6-3	-	-	TRBJ2-7	CASDTGHEQYF	TGTGCCAGCGATACAGGGCACGAGCAGTACTTC
TRBV10-3	TRBD1	-	TRBJ2-2	CAIRTGTGGVHGELFF	TGTGCCATCAGGACCGGGACAGGGGGAGTGCACGGGGAGCTGTTTTTT
TRBV5-1	TRBD2	many	TRBJ2-1	CASSYLLAGARDEQFF	TGCGCCAGCAGCTATCTCCTAGCGGGAGCTCGCGATGAGCAGTTCTTC
TRBV6-5	TRBD2	-	TRBJ2-3	CASSARGGTSGITDTQYF	TGTGCCAGCAGTGCTAGAGGAGGGACTAGCGGGATTACAGATACGCAGTATTTT
TRBV14	-	many	TRBJ2-1	CASSHQGGPYNEQFF	TGTGCCAGCAGCCACCAGGGAGGACCCTACAATGAGCAGTTCTTC
TRBV20-1	TRBD1	few	TRBJ2-3	CSAPGQGFTDTQYF	TGCAGTGCGCCGGGACAGGGGTTCACAGATACGCAGTATTTT
TRBV15	TRBD1	-	TRBJ2-5	CATSRPGQGEETQYF	TGTGCCACCAGCAGACCGGGACAGGGTGAAGAGACCCAGTACTTC
TRBV2	-	-	TRBJ2-5	CASWEATLTGKETQYF	TGTGCCAGTTGGGAAGCAACTCTCACAGGGAAGGAGACCCAGTACTTC
TRBV29-1	-	many	TRBJ1-2	CSVEGEQGVNYGYTF	TGCAGCGTTGAAGGTGAACAGGGAGTTAACTATGGCTACACCTTC
TRBV25-1	-	-	TRBJ2-5	CASSAEAGTGETQYF	TGTGCCAGCAGTGCTGAAGCGGGTACAGGCGAGACCCAGTACTTC
TRBV5-1	-	many	TRBJ2-7	CASSLGRGAVYEQYF	TGCGCCAGCAGCTTGGGGAGGGGCGCAGTTTACGAGCAGTACTTC
TRBV9	-	many	TRBJ2-3	CASGGEWTSTDTQYF	TGTGCCAGCGGTGGGGAATGGACTAGCACAGATACGCAGTATTTT
TRBV6-6	TRBD2	-	TRBJ2-1	CASSYRPLAGVSLRHNEQFF	TGTGCCAGCAGTTACAGACCACTAGCGGGAGTCTCGCTCCGGCACAATGAGCAGTTCTTC
TRBV19	-	many	TRBJ1-2	CASSIFIGTSNYGYTF	TGTGCCAGTAGTATCTTTATAGGGACATCAAACTATGGCTACACCTTC
TRBV20-1	TRBD2	many	TRBJ2-3	CSARDSSGLTDTQYF	TGCAGTGCTAGAGATTCTAGCGGGCTAACAGATACGCAGTATTTT
TRBV24-1	-	many	TRBJ2-7	CATSSTGNLYEQYF	TGTGCCACCAGTAGCACAGGGAACCTCTACGAGCAGTACTTC
TRBV5-5	-	many	TRBJ1-5	CASSLDSEQPQHF	TGTGCCAGCAGCTTGGACAGTGAACAGCCCCAGCATTTT
TRBV28	TRBD1	-	TRBJ1-4	CASTPTGGGEKLFF	TGTGCCAGCACCCCGACAGGGGGCGGTGAAAAACTGTTTTTT
TRBV27	-	-	TRBJ2-2	CASSSVLAGELFF	TGTGCCAGCAGTTCCGTCCTTGCCGGGGAGCTGTTTTTT
TRBV10-3	-	once	TRBJ2-2	CAILQGPQGCANTGELFF	TGTGCCATTCTCCAGGGTCCCCAGGGCTGTGCGAACACCGGGGAGCTGTTTTTT
TRBV5-1	-	many	TRBJ2-2	CASSNAVGTGELFF	TGCGCCAGCAGCAACGCCGTTGGGACCGGGGAGCTGTTTTTT
TRBV19	TRBD1	many	TRBJ1-2	CASSSVGQGLYGYTF	TGTGCCAGTAGTTCCGTCGGACAGGGACTGTATGGCTACACCTTC
TRBV15	-	many	TRBJ1-5	CATSRAGFDQPQHF	TGTGCCACCAGCAGAGCAGGGTTCGATCAGCCCCAGCATTTT
TRBV7-2	-	many	TRBJ1-5	CASSLKQGDQPQHF	TGTGCCAGCAGCTTAAAACAGGGAGATCAGCCCCAGCATTTT
TRBV9	TRBD1	many	TRBJ1-3	CASSVRSRDRGNTIYF	TGTGCCAGCAGCGTAAGGTCCCGGGACAGAGGAAACACCATATATTTT
TRBV6-1	TRBD2	few	TRBJ2-1	CASSESGLAYNEQFF	TGTGCCAGCAGTGAATCGGGACTAGCCTACAATGAGCAGTTCTTC